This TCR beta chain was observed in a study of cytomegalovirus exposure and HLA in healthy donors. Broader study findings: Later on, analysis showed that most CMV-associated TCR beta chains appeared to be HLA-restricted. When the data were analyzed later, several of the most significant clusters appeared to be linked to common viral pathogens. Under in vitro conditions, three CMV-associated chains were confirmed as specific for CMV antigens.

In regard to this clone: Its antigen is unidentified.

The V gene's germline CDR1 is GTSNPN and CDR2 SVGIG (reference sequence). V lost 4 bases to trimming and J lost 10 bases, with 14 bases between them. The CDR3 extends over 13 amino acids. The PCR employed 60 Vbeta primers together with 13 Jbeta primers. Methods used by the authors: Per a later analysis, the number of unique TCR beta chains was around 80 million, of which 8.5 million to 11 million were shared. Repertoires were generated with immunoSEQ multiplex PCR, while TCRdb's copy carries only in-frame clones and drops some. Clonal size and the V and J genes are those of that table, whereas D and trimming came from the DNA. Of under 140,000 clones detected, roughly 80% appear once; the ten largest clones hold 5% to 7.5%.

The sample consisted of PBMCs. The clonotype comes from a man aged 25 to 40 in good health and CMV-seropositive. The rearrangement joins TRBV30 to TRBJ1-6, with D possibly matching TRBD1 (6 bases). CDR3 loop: CAWTPGVESPLHF. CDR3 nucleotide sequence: TGTGCCTGGACCCCAGGGGTAGAATCACCCCTCCACTTT.